This T cell receptor beta chain was sequenced during a study of shared clonotypes between healthy human individuals. All donors qualified as healthy HIV-negative adults and had experienced no recent acute infections or vaccinations. Germline values: CDR1 MNHEY, CDR2 SMNVEV (reference sequence). The CDR3 extends over 14 amino acids. The V gene lost 6 bases and the J gene lost 2 bases, with 12 bases spanning the gap. Authors' methods: Owing to the provision of junction-only sequences devoid of quality scores by immunoSEQ, filtering differed. Generated by immunoSEQ multiplex PCR, the TCRdb table keeps only in-frame clones and is missing some. V, J and clone size are taken as reported in that table, and D and trimming were inferred from the DNA itself. The sample consists of 600,000 to 700,000 clones, 55% to 85% of them appearing once. A few counts support this clone. Its cognate antigen is unknown. Study-level points and caveats: Shared clonotypes across all four donors exceeded non-shared ones in generation probability. Relative to memory subsets, naive subsets generally showed larger estimated richness.

This chain uses TRBV27 with TRBJ2-3, with unresolved D. The sample was memory CD4+ T cells sorted from blood. Subset indicated: CD45RA-negative fraction. This sequence originates from a woman aged 25 to 45 in good health. CDR3 coding DNA: TGTGCCAGCAGGCGAAAGACGCACACAGATACGCAGTATTTT. This sequence encodes CASRRKTHTDTQYF.